This T cell receptor beta chain emerged from a study of T cell repertoires in cytomegalovirus infection. Study as a whole: It was the public TCR beta signatures that indicated both CMV infection and matching HLA type.

The study, taken as a whole, reports: Totalled public TCR beta family frequency picked out people who carried CMV plus the relevant HLA. The response measured ex vivo was dominated by TCR beta clonotypes (HLA-C-restricted and CMV-specific).

This clonotype was seen at least ten times. Its antigen is not identified. One entry per CDR3 protein, called by TCRdb with MiXCR from the reads. The top ten clones hold around 8.8% of a sample with 200,000 to 300,000 distinct CDR3 sequences, roughly 15% of them seen once. J lost 0 bases, V lost 5 bases, and 10 bases had no gene match. The CDR3 covers 18 residues. Germline lookup yields CDR1 SGHTA and CDR2 FQGNSA. The sample consisted of PBMCs. The J gene is TRBJ2-3, the V gene TRBV7-2; 11 nucleotides match TRBD2. This TCR came from a human donor in good health (CMV status not recorded). Some clones in this sample may be carry-over from other donors' samples. The CDR3 DNA is TGTGCCAGCAGCCCGGGACTAGCGGCCCCCCGAAGCACAGATACGCAGTATTTT. It encodes CASSPGLAAPRSTDTQYF. Full variable domain (outside the CDR3, taken from reference TRBV7-2 and TRBJ2-3): GAGVSQSPSNKVTEKGKDVELRCDPISGHTALYWYRQSLGQGLEFLIYFQGNSAPDKSGLPSDRFSAERTGGSVSTLTIQRTQQEDSAVYLCASSPGLAAPRSTDTQYFGPGTRLTVL.